This passage covers 8 T cell receptor beta chains from one sample sequenced in a study of cytomegalovirus exposure and HLA in healthy donors. It was with 60 Vbeta and 13 Jbeta primers that the PCR ran. Measured with immunoSEQ multiplex PCR; TCRdb has only the in-frame clones, and not every one. The data hold about 160,000 clones, with around 79% observed a single time. The sequenced material came from PBMCs. The receptors here all came from a female donor in good health and CMV-seronegative.

The J gene is TRBJ2-1, the V gene TRBV5-6, with D maybe TRBD2 (5 bases). Looked up from germline, CDR1 is SGHDT and CDR2 is YYEEEE. V was shortened by 4 bases and J by 6 bases, with 14 bases between the two germline ends. This CDR3 is 14 amino acids long. The CDR3 DNA is TGTGCCAGCAGCGTTGGGCTAGCTGGCAATGAGCAGTTCTTC. Residues: CASSVGLAGNEQFF.

This chain links TRBV28 with TRBJ2-1; possible D gene TRBD2, 5 bases. The CDR3 length is 14 residues. V was clipped by 6 bases and J by 4 bases, with 13 bases between them. Per the germline V gene, CDR1 is MDHEN and CDR2 is SYDVKM. Here the CDR3 reads CASSLARRYNEQFF. As DNA, the CDR3 is TGTGCCAGCAGCCTAGCTCGGCGGTACAATGAGCAGTTCTTC.

The gene calls are TRBV27 and TRBJ1-1, with 11 nucleotides matching TRBD1. V lost 6 bases, J lost 5 bases, and 5 bases stayed unmatched. Germline V CDR1 and CDR2: MNHEY, SMNVEV (reference sequence). This CDR3 region has 14 residues. This CDR3 is CASRPGQGETEAFF. The CDR3 DNA reads TGTGCCAGCAGACCGGGACAGGGGGAGACTGAAGCTTTCTTT.

This clone is a singleton in its sample. V usage is TRBV9 and J usage is TRBJ2-5; TRBD2 is a possible D gene (6 bases). The last part of the DNA fits TRBJ2-7 better; the J call may be wrong. The germline CDR1 and CDR2 sequences are SGDLS and YYNGEE. There are 14 residues in the CDR3. In nucleotides, the CDR3 is TGTGCCAGCAGCCCCGGGAGTTACTCCTACGAGCAGTACTTC. It translates to CASSPGSYSYEQYF.

This chain uses TRBV7-2 with TRBJ1-2; D is ambiguous. From germline, CDR1 is SGHTA and CDR2 FQGNSA. CDR3 size: 13 residues. V lost 3 bases and J 3 bases, leaving 8 bases between the germline ends. CDR3 amino acids: CASSLWRDYGYTF. The CDR3 DNA is TGTGCCAGCAGCTTGTGGAGGGACTATGGCTACACCTTC.

The rearrangement joins TRBV7-3 to TRBJ2-5; D is possibly TRBD2 (6 bases). The germline gives CDR1 SGHTA, CDR2 FQGTGA. The CDR3 covers 15 residues. The V gene lost 3 bases and the J gene lost 5 bases, with 16 bases spanning the gap. DNA of the CDR3: TGTGCCAGCAGCTTTGGGCCGCCTGGAGGGGAGACCCAGTACTTC. It is translated as CASSFGPPGGETQYF.

This sequence joins TRBV7-2 and TRBJ1-1; D not certain. CDR1 is SGHTA and CDR2 is FQGNSA in the germline V gene. Trimming cost V 7 bases and J 0 bases, with 12 bases left between them. This CDR3 spans 14 amino acids. In DNA form, the CDR3 reads TGTGCCAGCAAACTGGGAGCCATGAACACTGAAGCTTTCTTT. It specifies CASKLGAMNTEAFF. Supplemented by reference TRBV7-2 and TRBJ1-1, the full variable domain reads GAGVSQSPSNKVTEKGKDVELRCDPISGHTALYWYRQSLGQGLEFLIYFQGNSAPDKSGLPSDRFSAERTGGSVSTLTIQRTQQEDSAVYLCASKLGAMNTEAFFGQGTRLTVV.

The chain recombines TRBV9 with TRBJ1-1, with TRBD1 matching 7 bases. Germline CDR1 SGDLS, CDR2 YYNGEE. This CDR3 has 15 residues. J gave up 0 bases and V 3 bases, and 5 bases lay outside the gene matches. This CDR3 reads CASSATGTVNTEAFF. CDR3 bases: TGTGCCAGCAGCGCCACCGGGACAGTGAACACTGAAGCTTTCTTT. The whole variable domain, filled in from reference TRBV9 and TRBJ1-1, reads DSGVTQTPKHLITATGQRVTLRCSPRSGDLSVYWYQQSLDQGLQFLIQYYNGEERAKGNILERFSAQQFPDLHSELNLSSLELGDSALYFCASSATGTVNTEAFFGQGTRLTVV.